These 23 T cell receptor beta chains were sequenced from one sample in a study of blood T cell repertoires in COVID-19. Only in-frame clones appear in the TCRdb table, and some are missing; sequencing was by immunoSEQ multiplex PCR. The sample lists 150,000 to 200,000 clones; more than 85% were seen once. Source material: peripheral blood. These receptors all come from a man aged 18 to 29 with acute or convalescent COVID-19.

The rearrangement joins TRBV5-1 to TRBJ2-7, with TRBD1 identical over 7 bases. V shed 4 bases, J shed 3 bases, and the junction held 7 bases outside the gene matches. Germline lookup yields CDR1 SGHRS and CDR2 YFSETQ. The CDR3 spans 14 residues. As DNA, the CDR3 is TGCGCCAGCAGCAGGGACAGCCTTGACTACGAGCAGTACTTC. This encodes CASSRDSLDYEQYF.

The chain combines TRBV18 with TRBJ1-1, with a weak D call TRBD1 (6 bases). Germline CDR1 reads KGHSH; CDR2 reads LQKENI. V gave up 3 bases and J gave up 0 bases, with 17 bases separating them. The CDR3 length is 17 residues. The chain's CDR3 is CASSPSARQDMNTEAFF. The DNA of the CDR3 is TGTGCCAGCTCACCTAGTGCGAGACAGGACATGAACACTGAAGCTTTCTTT.

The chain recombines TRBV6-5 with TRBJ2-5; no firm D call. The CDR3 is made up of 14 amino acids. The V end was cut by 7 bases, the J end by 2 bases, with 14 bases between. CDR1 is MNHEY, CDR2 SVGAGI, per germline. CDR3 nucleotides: TGTGCCAGCACCCCCTCTGCAGGTCAAGAGACCCAGTACTTC. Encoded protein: CASTPSAGQETQYF.

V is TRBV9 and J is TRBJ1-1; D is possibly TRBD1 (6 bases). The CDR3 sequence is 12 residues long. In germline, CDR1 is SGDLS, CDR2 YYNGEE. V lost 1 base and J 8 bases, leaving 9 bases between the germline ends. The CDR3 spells CASSVIDREAFF. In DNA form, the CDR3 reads TGTGCCAGCAGCGTAATAGACAGGGAAGCTTTCTTT.

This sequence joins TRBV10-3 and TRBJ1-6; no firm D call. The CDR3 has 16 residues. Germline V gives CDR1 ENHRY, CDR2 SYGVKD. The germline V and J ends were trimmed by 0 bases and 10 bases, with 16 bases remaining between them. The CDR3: CAISESLGNWESPLHF. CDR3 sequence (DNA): TGTGCCATCAGTGAGTCGTTAGGGAATTGGGAGTCACCCCTCCACTTT.

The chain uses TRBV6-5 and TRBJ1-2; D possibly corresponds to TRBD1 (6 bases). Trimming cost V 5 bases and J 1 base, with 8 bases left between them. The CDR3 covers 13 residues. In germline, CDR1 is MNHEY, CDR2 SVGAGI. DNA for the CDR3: TGTGCCAGCAGTACAGGGTTTAACTATGGCTACACCTTC. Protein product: CASSTGFNYGYTF.

Here the CDR3 reads CASSLLQGHNEQFF. The CDR3 region has the DNA TGTGCCAGCAGCTTATTACAGGGCCATAATGAGCAGTTCTTC. This rearrangement joins TRBV7-3 to TRBJ2-1; D is perhaps TRBD1 (6 bases). The germline V and J ends were trimmed by 2 bases and 7 bases, with 12 bases remaining between them. This CDR3 has 14 residues. Germline CDR1 is SGHTA and CDR2 is FQGTGA.

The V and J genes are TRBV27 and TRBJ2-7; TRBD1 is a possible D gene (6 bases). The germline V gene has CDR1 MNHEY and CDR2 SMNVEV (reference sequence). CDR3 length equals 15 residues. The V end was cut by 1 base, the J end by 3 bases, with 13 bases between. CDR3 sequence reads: CASSLYTGIDYEQYF. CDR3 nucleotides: TGTGCCAGCAGTTTATACACAGGGATCGACTACGAGCAGTACTTC.

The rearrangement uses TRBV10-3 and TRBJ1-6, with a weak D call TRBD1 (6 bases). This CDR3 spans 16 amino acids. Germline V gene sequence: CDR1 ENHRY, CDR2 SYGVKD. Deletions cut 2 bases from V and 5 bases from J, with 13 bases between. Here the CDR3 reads CAISEDRRENNSPLHF. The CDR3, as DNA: TGTGCCATCAGTGAGGACAGGCGGGAGAATAATTCACCCCTCCACTTT.

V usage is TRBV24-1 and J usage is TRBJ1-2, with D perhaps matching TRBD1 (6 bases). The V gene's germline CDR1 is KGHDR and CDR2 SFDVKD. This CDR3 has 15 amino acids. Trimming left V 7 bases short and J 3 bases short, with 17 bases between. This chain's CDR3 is CATSQGRYGDYGYTF. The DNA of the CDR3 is TGTGCCACCAGCCAGGGGCGGTATGGGGACTATGGCTACACCTTC.

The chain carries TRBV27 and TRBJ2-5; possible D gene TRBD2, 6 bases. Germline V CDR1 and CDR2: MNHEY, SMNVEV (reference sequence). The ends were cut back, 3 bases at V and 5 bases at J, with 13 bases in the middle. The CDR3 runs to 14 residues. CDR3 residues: CASSFTGRGETQYF. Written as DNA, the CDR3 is TGTGCCAGCAGTTTCACGGGGCGGGGTGAGACCCAGTACTTC.

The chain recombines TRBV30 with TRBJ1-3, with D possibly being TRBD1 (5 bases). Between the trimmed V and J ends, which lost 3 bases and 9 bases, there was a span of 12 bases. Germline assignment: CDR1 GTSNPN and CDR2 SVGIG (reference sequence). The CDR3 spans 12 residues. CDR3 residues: CAWRYQRGTIYF. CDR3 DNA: TGTGCCTGGAGGTATCAAAGGGGCACCATATATTTT.

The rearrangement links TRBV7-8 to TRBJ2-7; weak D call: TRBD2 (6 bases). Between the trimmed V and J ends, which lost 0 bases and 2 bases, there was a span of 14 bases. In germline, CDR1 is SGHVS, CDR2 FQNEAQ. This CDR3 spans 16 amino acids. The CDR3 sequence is CASSLASDWRAYEQYF. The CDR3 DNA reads TGTGCCAGCAGCTTAGCGTCAGACTGGAGGGCCTACGAGCAGTACTTC.

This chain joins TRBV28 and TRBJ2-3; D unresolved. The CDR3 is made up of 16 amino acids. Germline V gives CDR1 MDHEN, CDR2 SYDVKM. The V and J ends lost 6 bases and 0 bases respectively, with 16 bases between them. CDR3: CASSLILSFSTDTQYF. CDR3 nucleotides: TGTGCCAGCAGCCTCATCCTAAGCTTTAGCACAGATACGCAGTATTTT.

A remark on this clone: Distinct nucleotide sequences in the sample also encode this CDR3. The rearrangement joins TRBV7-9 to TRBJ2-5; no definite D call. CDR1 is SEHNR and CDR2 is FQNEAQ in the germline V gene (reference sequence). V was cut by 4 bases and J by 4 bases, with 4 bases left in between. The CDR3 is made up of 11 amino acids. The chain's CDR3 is CASSSSETQYF. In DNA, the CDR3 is TGTGCCAGCAGCTCATCAGAGACCCAGTACTTC.

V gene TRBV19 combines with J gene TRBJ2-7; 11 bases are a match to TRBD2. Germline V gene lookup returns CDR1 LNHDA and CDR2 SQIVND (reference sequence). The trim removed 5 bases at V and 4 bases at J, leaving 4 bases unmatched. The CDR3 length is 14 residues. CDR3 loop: CASSQTSGAYEQYF. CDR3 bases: TGTGCCAGTAGTCAGACTAGCGGGGCGTACGAGCAGTACTTC.

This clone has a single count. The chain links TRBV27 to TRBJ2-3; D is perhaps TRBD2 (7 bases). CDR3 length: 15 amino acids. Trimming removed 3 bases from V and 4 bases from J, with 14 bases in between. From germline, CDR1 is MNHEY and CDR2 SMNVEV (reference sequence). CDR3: CASSFGGGPADTQYF. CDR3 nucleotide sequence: TGTGCCAGCAGTTTTGGGGGGGGGCCCGCAGATACGCAGTATTTT.

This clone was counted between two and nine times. The CDR3 DNA reads as TGTGCCAGTACCCCGGGACAGGGGCCCCATTCACCCCTCCACTTT. It translates to CASTPGQGPHSPLHF. V and J are TRBV19 and TRBJ1-6; 10 bases align to TRBD1. The CDR3 totals 15 residues. The V gene end was trimmed by 7 bases and the J gene end by 8 bases; junction bases not matched to a gene: 8. The V gene's germline CDR1 is LNHDA and CDR2 SQIVND (reference sequence).

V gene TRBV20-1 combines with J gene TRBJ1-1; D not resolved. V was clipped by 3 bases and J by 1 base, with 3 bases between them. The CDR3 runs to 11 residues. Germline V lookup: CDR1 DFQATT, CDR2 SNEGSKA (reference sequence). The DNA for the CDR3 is TGCAGTGCTAGCAGGAACACTGAAGCTTTCTTT. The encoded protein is CSASRNTEAFF.

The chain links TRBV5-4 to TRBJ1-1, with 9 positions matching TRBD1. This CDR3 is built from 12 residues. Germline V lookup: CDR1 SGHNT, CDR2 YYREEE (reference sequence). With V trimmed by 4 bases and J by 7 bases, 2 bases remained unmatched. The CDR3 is CASSPDRGEAFF. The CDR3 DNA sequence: TGTGCCAGCAGCCCGGACAGGGGTGAAGCTTTCTTT.

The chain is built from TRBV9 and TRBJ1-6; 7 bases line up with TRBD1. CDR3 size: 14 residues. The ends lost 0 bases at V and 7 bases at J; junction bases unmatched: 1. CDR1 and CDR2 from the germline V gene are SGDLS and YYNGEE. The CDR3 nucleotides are TGTGCCAGCAGCGTAGAGGACAGGAATTCACCCCTCCACTTT. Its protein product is CASSVEDRNSPLHF.

CDR3: CSASGTGKGYTF. In DNA form, the CDR3 reads TGCAGCGCGTCCGGGACAGGGAAGGGCTACACCTTC. The chain links TRBV29-1 to TRBJ1-2, with TRBD1 matching 9 bases. The CDR3 contains 12 residues. Germline loops: CDR1 SQVTM, CDR2 ANQGSEA. V was clipped by 7 bases and J by 8 bases; unmatched bases: 8.

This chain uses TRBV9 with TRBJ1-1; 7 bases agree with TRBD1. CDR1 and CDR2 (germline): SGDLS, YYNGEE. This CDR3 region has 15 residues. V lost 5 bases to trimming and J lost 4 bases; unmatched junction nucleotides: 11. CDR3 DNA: TGTGCCAGCAGTCCGACCTCAGGGGGTGGCACTGAAGCTTTCTTT. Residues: CASSPTSGGGTEAFF.